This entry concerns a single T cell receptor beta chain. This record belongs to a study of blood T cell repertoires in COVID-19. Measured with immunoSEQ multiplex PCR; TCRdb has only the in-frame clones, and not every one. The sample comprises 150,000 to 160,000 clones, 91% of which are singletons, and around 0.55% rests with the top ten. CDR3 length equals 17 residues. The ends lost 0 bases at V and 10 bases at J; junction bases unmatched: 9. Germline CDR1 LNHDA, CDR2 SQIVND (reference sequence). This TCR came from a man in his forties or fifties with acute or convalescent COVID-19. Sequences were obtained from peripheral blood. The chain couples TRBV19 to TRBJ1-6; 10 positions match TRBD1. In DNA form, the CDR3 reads TGTGCCAGTAGTATAGATCCCCCGACAGGGGGCAGGTCACCCCTCCACTTT. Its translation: CASSIDPPTGGRSPLHF.